This entry concerns a single T cell receptor (beta chain). Its specificity is unknown. The sample is drawn from a study of CD8+ T cells in alopecia areata. Overall study: In an open-label trial, patients got 5 to 10 mg tofacitinib twice daily. Tofacitinib administration persisted for 6 to 18 months, succeeded by 6 months off drug. Findings of the study overall: Lesional scalp exceeded normal scalp in clonality, especially in alopecia totalis/universalis.

The CDR3 is 13 residues long. Losses at the gene ends were 5 bases for V and 2 bases for J; bases not matched to a gene: 1. Looked up from germline, CDR1 is SNHLY and CDR2 is FYNNEI. Sequencing used cDNA as its template, made by extracting RNA and reverse transcribing it. Assay: immunoSEQ multiplex PCR; the TCRdb copy retains only in-frame clones and omits some. The sample shows about 97,000 clones, approximately 42% of them seen only once. Peripheral blood, together with lesional scalp punch biopsies, was collected from alopecia areata patients. This sequence was found in a human donor with alopecia areata. The source material was CD4+ T cells sorted from blood. This chain connects TRBV2 to TRBJ2-5, with 8 bases fitting TRBD1. The CDR3 region is CASSRDRQETQYF. The CDR3 DNA follows: TGTGCCAGCAGTCGGGACAGGCAAGAGACCCAGTACTTC.